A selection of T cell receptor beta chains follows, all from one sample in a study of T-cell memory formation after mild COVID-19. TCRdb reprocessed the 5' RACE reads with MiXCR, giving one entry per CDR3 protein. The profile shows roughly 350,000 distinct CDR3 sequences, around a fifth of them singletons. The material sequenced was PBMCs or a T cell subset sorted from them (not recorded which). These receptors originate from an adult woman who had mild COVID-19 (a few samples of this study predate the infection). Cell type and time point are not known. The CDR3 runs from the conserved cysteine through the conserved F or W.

CASSPLGKRSTDTQYF	TRBV4-3	16	TRBJ2-3
CSVNRDTRGGYTF	TRBV29-1	13	TRBJ1-2
CASSDSTRRGAQHF	TRBV6-6	14	TRBJ1-5
CASSLGRDSPLHF	TRBV5-1	13	TRBJ1-6
CASSQGGAYGYTF	TRBV3-1	13	TRBJ1-2
CAWSVGGNTIYF	TRBV30	12	TRBJ1-3
CATSRALATNNEQFF	TRBV15	15	TRBJ2-1
CASSYSTRHGYTF	TRBV6-2/TRBV6-3	13	TRBJ1-2
CASSSGTAPYEQYF	TRBV5-1	14	TRBJ2-7
CASSLDPTVPRELFF	TRBV7-9	15	TRBJ2-2
CASSARGGSGIVYNEQFF	TRBV13	18	TRBJ2-1
CASSLVGTNTGELFF	TRBV7-2	15	TRBJ2-2
CASSPSRNPIGEQFF	TRBV3-1	15	TRBJ2-1
CASSSGLGGTYNEQFF	TRBV5-4	16	TRBJ2-1
CASSQDATSASQETQYF	TRBV3-1	17	TRBJ2-5
CASGGQYEQYF	TRBV6-5	11	TRBJ2-7
CASSVGGDGGGEQFF	TRBV9	15	TRBJ2-1
CATSDAANYGYTF	TRBV24-1	13	TRBJ1-2
CASSLYPPGQGARNEQFF	TRBV7-8	18	TRBJ2-1
CASSLTSGSTDTQYF	TRBV7-9	15	TRBJ2-3
CASSPDVYSNQPQHF	TRBV2	15	TRBJ1-5
CASSTPGQGYNEQFF	TRBV4-2	15	TRBJ2-1
CSARPGTPAVEQYF	TRBV20-1	14	TRBJ2-7
CASSVDRAYEQYF	TRBV7-8	13	TRBJ2-7
CSAIPHVGTDTQYF	TRBV20-1	14	TRBJ2-3
CASGANTEAFF	TRBV25-1	11	TRBJ1-1
CASSQDRVRAGDEQFF	TRBV3-1	16	TRBJ2-1
CASSSRTDDGYTF	TRBV6-2/TRBV6-3	13	TRBJ1-2
CASSVDGLWKTDTQYF	TRBV9	16	TRBJ2-3
CSARRTGISTEAFF	TRBV20-1	14	TRBJ1-1
CATSDRGQGGYTF	TRBV15	13	TRBJ1-2